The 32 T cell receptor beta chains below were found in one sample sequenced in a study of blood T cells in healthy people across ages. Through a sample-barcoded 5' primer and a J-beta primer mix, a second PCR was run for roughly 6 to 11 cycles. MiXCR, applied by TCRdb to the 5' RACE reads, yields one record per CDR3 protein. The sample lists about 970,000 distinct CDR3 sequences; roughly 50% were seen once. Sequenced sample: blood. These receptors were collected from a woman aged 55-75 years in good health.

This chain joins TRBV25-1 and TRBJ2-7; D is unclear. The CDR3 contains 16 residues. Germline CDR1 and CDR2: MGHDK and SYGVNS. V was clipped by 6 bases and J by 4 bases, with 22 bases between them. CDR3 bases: TGTGCCAGCAGCTCTTCCGATCTCGGTATCGGGTACGAGCAGTACTTC. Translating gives CASSSSDLGIGYEQYF.

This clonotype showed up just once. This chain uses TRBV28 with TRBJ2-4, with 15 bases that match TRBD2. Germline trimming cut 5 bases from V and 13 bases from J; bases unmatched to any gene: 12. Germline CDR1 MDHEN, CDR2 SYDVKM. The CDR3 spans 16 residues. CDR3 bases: TGTGCCAGCAGTCAACCGGGACTAGCGGGAGGACAAGAGCAGTACTTC. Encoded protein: CASSQPGLAGGQEQYF.

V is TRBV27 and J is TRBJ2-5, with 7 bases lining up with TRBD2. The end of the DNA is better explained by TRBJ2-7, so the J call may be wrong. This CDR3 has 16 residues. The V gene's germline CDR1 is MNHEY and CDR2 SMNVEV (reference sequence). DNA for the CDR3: TGTGCCAGCAGTCCCGCCGGGGAGGGTTCCACCTACGAGCAGTACTTC. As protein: CASSPAGEGSTYEQYF.

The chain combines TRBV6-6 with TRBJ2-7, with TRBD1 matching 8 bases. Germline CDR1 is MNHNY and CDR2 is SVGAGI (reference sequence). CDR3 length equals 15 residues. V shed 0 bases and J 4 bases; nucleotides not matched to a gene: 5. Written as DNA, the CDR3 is TGTGCCAGCAGTTACTCTGAGACAGGGGATTACGAGCAGTACTTC. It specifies CASSYSETGDYEQYF.

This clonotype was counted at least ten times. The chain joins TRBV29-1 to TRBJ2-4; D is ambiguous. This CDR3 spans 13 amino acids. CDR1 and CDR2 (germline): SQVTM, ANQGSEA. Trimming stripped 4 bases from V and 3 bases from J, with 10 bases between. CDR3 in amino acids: CSVVSGYKNIQYF. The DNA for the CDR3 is TGCAGCGTTGTATCAGGTTACAAAAACATTCAGTACTTC.

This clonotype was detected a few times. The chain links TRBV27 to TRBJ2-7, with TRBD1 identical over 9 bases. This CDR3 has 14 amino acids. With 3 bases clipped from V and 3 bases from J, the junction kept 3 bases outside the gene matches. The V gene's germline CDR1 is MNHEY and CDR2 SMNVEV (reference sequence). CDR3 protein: CASSFQTGGYEQYF. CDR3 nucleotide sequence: TGTGCCAGCAGTTTCCAGACAGGGGGCTACGAGCAGTACTTC.

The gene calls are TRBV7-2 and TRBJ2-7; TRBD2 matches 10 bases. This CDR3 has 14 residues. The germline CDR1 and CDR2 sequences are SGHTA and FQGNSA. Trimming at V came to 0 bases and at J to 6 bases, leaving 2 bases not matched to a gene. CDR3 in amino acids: CASSLAAGGAEQYF. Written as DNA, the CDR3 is TGTGCCAGCAGCTTAGCAGCGGGAGGGGCCGAGCAGTACTTC.

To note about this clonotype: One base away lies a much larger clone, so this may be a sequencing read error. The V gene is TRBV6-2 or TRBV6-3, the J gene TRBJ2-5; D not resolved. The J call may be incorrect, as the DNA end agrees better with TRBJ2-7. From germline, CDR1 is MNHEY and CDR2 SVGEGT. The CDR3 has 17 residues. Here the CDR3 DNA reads TGTGCCAGCACCCAAAGGACGGGCGCGGCGAAACCTTGCGAGCAGTACTTC. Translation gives CASTQRTGAAKPCEQYF.

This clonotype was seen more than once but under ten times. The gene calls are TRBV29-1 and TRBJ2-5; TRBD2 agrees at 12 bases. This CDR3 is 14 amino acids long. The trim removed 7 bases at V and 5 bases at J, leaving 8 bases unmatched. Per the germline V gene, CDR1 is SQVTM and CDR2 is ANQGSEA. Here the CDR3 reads CSARLAGVGETQYF. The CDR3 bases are TGCAGCGCAAGACTAGCGGGAGTCGGGGAGACCCAGTACTTC.

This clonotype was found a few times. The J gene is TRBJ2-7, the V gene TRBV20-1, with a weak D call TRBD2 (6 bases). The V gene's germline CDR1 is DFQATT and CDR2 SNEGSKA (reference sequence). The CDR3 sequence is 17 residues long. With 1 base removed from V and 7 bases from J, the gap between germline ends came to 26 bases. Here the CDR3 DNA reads TGCAGTGCTAGAGGACAAACCGGGACTCCCTCCTTTAGGGAGCAGTACTTC. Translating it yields CSARGQTGTPSFREQYF.

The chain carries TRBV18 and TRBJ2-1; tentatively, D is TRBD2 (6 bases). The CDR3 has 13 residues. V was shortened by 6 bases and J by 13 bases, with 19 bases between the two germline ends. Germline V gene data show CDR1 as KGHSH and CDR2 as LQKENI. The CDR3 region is CASSSDRAGGQFF. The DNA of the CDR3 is TGTGCCAGCTCTTCCGACCGAGCGGGCGGACAGTTCTTC.

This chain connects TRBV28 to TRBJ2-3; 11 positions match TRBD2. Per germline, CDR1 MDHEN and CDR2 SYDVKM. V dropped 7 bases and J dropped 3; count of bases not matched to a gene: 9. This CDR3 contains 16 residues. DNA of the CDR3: TGTGCCAGCAATAAGAGACTAGCGGGAAGTACAGATACGCAGTATTTT. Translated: CASNKRLAGSTDTQYF.

The CDR3, as DNA: TGTGCCAGCAGCTTCACAGGGGGCGCTTTTAACTATGGCTACACCTTC. Its protein is CASSFTGGAFNYGYTF. The V gene is TRBV7-2, the J gene TRBJ1-2, with 9 bases fitting TRBD1. The V gene end was trimmed by 3 bases and the J gene end by 1 base; junction bases not matched to a gene: 6. The CDR3 loop spans 16 amino acids. In germline, CDR1 is SGHTA, CDR2 FQGNSA.

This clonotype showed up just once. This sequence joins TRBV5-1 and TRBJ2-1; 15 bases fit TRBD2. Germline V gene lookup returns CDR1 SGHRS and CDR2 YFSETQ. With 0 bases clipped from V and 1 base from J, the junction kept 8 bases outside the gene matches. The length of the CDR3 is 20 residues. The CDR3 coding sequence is TGCGCCAGCAGCTTGGGGACTAGCGGGAGGGCCGCAGGTTCCTACAATGAGCAGTTCTTC. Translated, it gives CASSLGTSGRAAGSYNEQFF.

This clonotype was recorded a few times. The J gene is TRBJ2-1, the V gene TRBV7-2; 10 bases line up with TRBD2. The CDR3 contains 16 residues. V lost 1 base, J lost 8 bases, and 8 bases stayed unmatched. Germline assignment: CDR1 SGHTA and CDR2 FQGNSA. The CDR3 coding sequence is TGTGCCAGCAGCTTAGGTTACAGCGGGAGGGCCCATGAGCAGTTCTTC. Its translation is CASSLGYSGRAHEQFF.

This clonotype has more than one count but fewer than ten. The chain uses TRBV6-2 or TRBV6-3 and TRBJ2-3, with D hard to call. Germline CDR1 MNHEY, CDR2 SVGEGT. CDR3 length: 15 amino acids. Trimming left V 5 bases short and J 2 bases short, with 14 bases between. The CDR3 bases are TGTGCCAGCAGTCTACTCTCCCCTAACACAGATACGCAGTATTTT. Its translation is CASSLLSPNTDTQYF.

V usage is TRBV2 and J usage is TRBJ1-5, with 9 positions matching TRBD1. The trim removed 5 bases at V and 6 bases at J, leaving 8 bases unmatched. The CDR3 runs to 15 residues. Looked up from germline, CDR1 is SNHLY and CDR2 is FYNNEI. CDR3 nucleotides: TGTGCCAGCAGTTTACAGGGGGCAGAAAGTCAGCCCCAGCATTTT. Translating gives CASSLQGAESQPQHF.

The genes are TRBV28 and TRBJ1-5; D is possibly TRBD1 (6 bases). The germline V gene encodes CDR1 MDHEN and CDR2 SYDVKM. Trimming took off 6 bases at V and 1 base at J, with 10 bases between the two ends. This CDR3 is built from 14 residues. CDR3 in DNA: TGTGCCAGCAGAACAGGGTTCAGCAATCAGCCCCAGCATTTT. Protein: CASRTGFSNQPQHF.

In DNA, the CDR3 is TGTGCCAGCAGCAAGCAGGGCTACTCCTACAATGAGCAGTTCTTC. It codes for CASSKQGYSYNEQFF. This rearrangement joins TRBV7-2 to TRBJ2-1, with D perhaps matching TRBD1 (5 bases). Germline V gene data show CDR1 as SGHTA and CDR2 as FQGNSA. The germline V and J ends were trimmed by 5 bases and 0 bases, with 11 bases remaining between them. This CDR3 comprises 15 residues.

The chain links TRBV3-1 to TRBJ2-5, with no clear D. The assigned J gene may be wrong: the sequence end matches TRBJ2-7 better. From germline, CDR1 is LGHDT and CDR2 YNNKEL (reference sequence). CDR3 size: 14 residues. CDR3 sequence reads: CASSQDNWQPEQYF. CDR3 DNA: TGTGCCAGCAGCCAAGATAATTGGCAGCCCGAGCAGTACTTC.

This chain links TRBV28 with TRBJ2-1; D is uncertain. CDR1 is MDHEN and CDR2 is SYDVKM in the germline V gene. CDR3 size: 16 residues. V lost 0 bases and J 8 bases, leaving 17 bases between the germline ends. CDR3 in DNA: TGTGCCAGCAGTTTATGGTTGACTGGGATGCAAGATGAGCAGTTCTTC. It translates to CASSLWLTGMQDEQFF.

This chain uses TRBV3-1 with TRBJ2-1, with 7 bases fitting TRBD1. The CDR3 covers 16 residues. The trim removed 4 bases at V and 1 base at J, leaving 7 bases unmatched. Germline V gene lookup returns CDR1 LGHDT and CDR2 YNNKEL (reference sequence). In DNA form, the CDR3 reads TGTGCCAGCAGCCCGACCAGGGGGAGATCCTACAATGAGCAGTTCTTC. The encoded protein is CASSPTRGRSYNEQFF.

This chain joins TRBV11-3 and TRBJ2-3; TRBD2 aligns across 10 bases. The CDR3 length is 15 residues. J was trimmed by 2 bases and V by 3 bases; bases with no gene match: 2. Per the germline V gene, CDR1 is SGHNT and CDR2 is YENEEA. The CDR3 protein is CASSLGLAITDTQYF. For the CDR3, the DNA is TGTGCCAGCAGCTTGGGACTAGCGATCACAGATACGCAGTATTTT.

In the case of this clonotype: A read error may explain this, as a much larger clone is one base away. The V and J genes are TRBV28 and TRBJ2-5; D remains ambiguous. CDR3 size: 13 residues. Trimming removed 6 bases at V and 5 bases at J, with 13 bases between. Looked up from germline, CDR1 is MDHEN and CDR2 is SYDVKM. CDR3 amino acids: CASRLTGPETQYF. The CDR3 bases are TGTGCCAGCAGACTGACTGGTCCCGAGACCCAGTACTTC. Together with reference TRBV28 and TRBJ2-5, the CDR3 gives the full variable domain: DVKVTQSSRYLVKRTGEKVFLECVQDMDHENMFWYRQDPGLGLRLIYFSYDVKMKEKGDIPEGYSVSREKKERFSLILESASTNQTSMYLCASRLTGPETQYFGPGTRLLVL.

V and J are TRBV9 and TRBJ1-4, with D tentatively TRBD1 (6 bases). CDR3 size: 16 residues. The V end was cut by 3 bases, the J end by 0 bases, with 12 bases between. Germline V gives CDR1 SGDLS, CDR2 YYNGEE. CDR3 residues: CASSALDRATNEKLFF. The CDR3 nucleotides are TGTGCCAGCAGCGCTCTGGACAGAGCAACTAATGAAAAACTGTTTTTT.

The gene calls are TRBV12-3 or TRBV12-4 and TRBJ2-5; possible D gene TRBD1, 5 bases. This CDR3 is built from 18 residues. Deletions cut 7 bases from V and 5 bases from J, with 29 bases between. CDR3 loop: CASILGQGETLSRETQYF. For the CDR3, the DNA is TGTGCCAGCATCCTGGGCCAGGGTGAAACCCTATCCCGGGAGACCCAGTACTTC.

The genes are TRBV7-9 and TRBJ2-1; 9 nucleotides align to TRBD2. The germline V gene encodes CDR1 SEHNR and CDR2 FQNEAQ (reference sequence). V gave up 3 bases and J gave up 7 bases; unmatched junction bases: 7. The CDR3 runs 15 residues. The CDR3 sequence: CASSFMGLAVNEQFF. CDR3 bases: TGTGCCAGCAGCTTTATGGGACTAGCAGTAAATGAGCAGTTCTTC.

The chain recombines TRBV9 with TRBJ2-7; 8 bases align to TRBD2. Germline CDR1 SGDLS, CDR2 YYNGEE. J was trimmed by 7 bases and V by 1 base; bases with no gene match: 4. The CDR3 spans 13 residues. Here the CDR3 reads CASSVPRGDEQYF. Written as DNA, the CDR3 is TGTGCCAGCAGCGTACCGCGGGGGGATGAGCAGTACTTC.

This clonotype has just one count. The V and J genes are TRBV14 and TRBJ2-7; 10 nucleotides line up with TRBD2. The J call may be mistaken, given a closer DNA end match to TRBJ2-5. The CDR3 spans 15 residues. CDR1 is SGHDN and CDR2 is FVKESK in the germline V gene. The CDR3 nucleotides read TGTGCCAGCAGCCAAGATCCATCTAGCGGGAGGACCCAGTACTTC. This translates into CASSQDPSSGRTQYF.

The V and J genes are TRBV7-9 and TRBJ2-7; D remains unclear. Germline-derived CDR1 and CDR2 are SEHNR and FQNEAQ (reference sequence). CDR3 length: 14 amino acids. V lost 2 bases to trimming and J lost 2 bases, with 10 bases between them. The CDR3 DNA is TGTGCCAGCAGCTTACGGGTGAGAGCCTACGAGCAGTACTTC. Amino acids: CASSLRVRAYEQYF.

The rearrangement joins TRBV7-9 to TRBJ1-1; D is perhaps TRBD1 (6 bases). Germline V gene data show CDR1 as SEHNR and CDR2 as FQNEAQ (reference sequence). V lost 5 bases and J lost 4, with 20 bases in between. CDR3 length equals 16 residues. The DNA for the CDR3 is TGTGCCAGCAGCCCCCCGCTACGGGCCAGGGGCACTGAAGCTTTCTTT. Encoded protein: CASSPPLRARGTEAFF.

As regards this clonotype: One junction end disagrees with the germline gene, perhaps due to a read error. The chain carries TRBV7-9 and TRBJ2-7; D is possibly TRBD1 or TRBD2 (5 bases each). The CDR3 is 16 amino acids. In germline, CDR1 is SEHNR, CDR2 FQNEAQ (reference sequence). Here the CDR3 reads CASSSREGKKGYGQYF. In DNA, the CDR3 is TGTGCCAGCAGCTCCAGAGAGGGGAAGAAGGGCTACGGGCAGTACTTC.